These T cell receptor beta chains were read from a single sample in a study of neurological immune-mediated disorders. TCRdb ran MiXCR on the 5' RACE reads and lists one entry per CDR3 protein. The sample contains tens of thousands of distinct CDR3 sequences, around 24% of which appear only once. Material: PBMCs. Receptors were obtained from a man aged 60-69 years with HTLV-1-associated myelopathy (HAM/TSP). Both conserved end residues are part of each CDR3. D genes are given only for firm matches. A clone size is listed for some rows: how often the clone was seen (once, few, many), or a class if it is expanded.

abundance: NA
j_gene: TRBJ1-2
len: 14
v_gene: TRBV29-1
d_gene: TRBD1
CDR3nt: TGCAGCGTTGAAAAGTATACAGGGGGCTATGGCTACACCTTC
CDR3aa: CSVEKYTGGYGYTF

abundance: many
j_gene: TRBJ2-7
len: 14
v_gene: TRBV9
d_gene: TRBD2
CDR3nt: TGTGCCAGCAGTCACAGCGGGACGGCCTACGAGCAGTACTTC
CDR3aa: CASSHSGTAYEQYF

abundance: many
j_gene: TRBJ2-7
len: 12
v_gene: TRBV3-1
d_gene: NA
CDR3nt: TGTGCCAGCAGCTCGAATATCTACGAGCAGTACTTC
CDR3aa: CASSSNIYEQYF

abundance: NA
j_gene: TRBJ2-1
len: 11
v_gene: TRBV2
d_gene: NA
CDR3nt: TGTGCCAGCAATGAGTACAATGAGCAGTTCTTC
CDR3aa: CASNEYNEQFF

abundance: few
j_gene: TRBJ2-2
len: 16
v_gene: TRBV7-6
d_gene: NA
CDR3nt: TGTGCCAGCAGCTTAGGTAGCGGAACGAACACCGGGGAGCTGTTTTTT
CDR3aa: CASSLGSGTNTGELFF

abundance: many
j_gene: TRBJ2-5
len: 19
v_gene: TRBV20-1
d_gene: TRBD2
CDR3nt: TGCAGTGCTAGAGATCGGATGACTAGCGGGAGGGGGGCGCAAGAGACCCAGTACTTC
CDR3aa: CSARDRMTSGRGAQETQYF

abundance: many
j_gene: TRBJ2-5
len: 15
v_gene: TRBV5-1
d_gene: NA
CDR3nt: TGCGCCAGCAGCTTGGCCGGGCGATTCCAAGAGACCCAGTACTTC
CDR3aa: CASSLAGRFQETQYF

abundance: many
j_gene: TRBJ2-7
len: 14
v_gene: TRBV18
d_gene: NA
CDR3nt: TGTGCCAGCTCACCAAACAGGATAACCTACGAGCAGTACTTC
CDR3aa: CASSPNRITYEQYF

abundance: few
j_gene: TRBJ2-1
len: 15
v_gene: TRBV25-1
d_gene: NA
CDR3nt: TGTGCCAGCGAAGAGCCCGGGACCAGGGGCAATGAGCAGTTCTTC
CDR3aa: CASEEPGTRGNEQFF

abundance: many
j_gene: TRBJ2-1
len: 14
v_gene: TRBV4-1
d_gene: TRBD2
CDR3nt: TGCGCCAGCAGCCTGACTAGCCCCCCTCTTGAGCAGTTCTTC
CDR3aa: CASSLTSPPLEQFF

abundance: many
j_gene: TRBJ2-1
len: 15
v_gene: TRBV5-1
d_gene: TRBD1
CDR3nt: TGCGCCAGCAGCTTGGTACAGGACAGGGGTAATGAGCAGTTCTTC
CDR3aa: CASSLVQDRGNEQFF

abundance: many
j_gene: TRBJ2-7
len: 12
v_gene: TRBV6-5
d_gene: NA
CDR3nt: TGTGCCAGCAGCTTCCCCGGCGCCGAGCAGTACTTC
CDR3aa: CASSFPGAEQYF

abundance: NA
j_gene: TRBJ2-3
len: 11
v_gene: TRBV12-3/TRBV12-4
d_gene: NA
CDR3nt: TGTGCCAGCAGTTTCCAGGATACGCCGTATTTT
CDR3aa: CASSFQDTPYF

abundance: many
j_gene: TRBJ2-7
len: 14
v_gene: TRBV5-1
d_gene: NA
CDR3nt: TGCGCCAGCAGCTTATTATCAGGGACGGCCGAGCAGTACTTC
CDR3aa: CASSLLSGTAEQYF

abundance: many
j_gene: TRBJ1-3
len: 13
v_gene: TRBV11-2
d_gene: NA
CDR3nt: TGTGCCAGCAGCTTAGGCTCTGGAAACACCATATATTTT
CDR3aa: CASSLGSGNTIYF

abundance: many
j_gene: TRBJ1-1
len: 14
v_gene: TRBV12-3/TRBV12-4
d_gene: NA
CDR3nt: TGTGCCAGCAGTTTGGAGGGCAGAAGGACTGAAGCTTTCTTT
CDR3aa: CASSLEGRRTEAFF

abundance: many
j_gene: TRBJ2-1
len: 19
v_gene: TRBV7-8
d_gene: TRBD2
CDR3nt: TGTGCCAGCAGCTTAGCGCCAGCGGGGATATCCGGCGCCTACAATGAGCAGTTCTTC
CDR3aa: CASSLAPAGISGAYNEQFF

abundance: many
j_gene: TRBJ2-5
len: 14
v_gene: TRBV20-1
d_gene: TRBD2
CDR3nt: TGCAGTGCTAGTAAGCGGGAGGGCCTGGAGACCCAGTACTTC
CDR3aa: CSASKREGLETQYF

abundance: NA
j_gene: TRBJ2-1
len: 15
v_gene: TRBV9
d_gene: NA
CDR3nt: TGTGCCAGCAGCGCAGGTGGGGGGACCTACAATGAGCAGTTCTTC
CDR3aa: CASSAGGGTYNEQFF

abundance: many
j_gene: TRBJ1-2
len: 12
v_gene: TRBV7-7
d_gene: NA
CDR3nt: TGTGCTAGCACCCCAAGTAGGGATGGCTACACCTTC
CDR3aa: CASTPSRDGYTF

abundance: many
j_gene: TRBJ2-7
len: 17
v_gene: TRBV15
d_gene: NA
CDR3nt: TGTGCCACCAGCAGAGATCCGGGACTTTTATTCTCCTACGAGCAGTACTTC
CDR3aa: CATSRDPGLLFSYEQYF

abundance: many
j_gene: TRBJ2-3
len: 12
v_gene: TRBV5-5
d_gene: NA
CDR3nt: TGTGCCAGCAGCTTGGAAGGAGATACGCAGTATTTT
CDR3aa: CASSLEGDTQYF

abundance: many
j_gene: TRBJ1-2
len: 13
v_gene: TRBV5-1
d_gene: NA
CDR3nt: TGCGCCAGCAGTGTAGGGGGTGACTATGGCTACACCTTC
CDR3aa: CASSVGGDYGYTF

abundance: many
j_gene: TRBJ2-1
len: 16
v_gene: TRBV7-3
d_gene: TRBD2
CDR3nt: TGTGCCAGCAGCTTAGGGGCTAGCGGGAGGGCTGATGAGCAGTTCTTC
CDR3aa: CASSLGASGRADEQFF

abundance: many
j_gene: TRBJ2-7
len: 15
v_gene: TRBV4-1
d_gene: TRBD2
CDR3nt: TGCGCCAGCAGCCAAGAGATAGCGGGCATGTACGAGCAGTACTTC
CDR3aa: CASSQEIAGMYEQYF

abundance: many
j_gene: TRBJ2-3
len: 15
v_gene: TRBV28
d_gene: NA
CDR3nt: TGTGCCAGCAGTTCCCAAGTCACGAGCACAGATACGCAGTATTTT
CDR3aa: CASSSQVTSTDTQYF

abundance: many
j_gene: TRBJ1-4
len: 13
v_gene: TRBV20-1
d_gene: TRBD1
CDR3nt: TGCAGTGCGTTAGGGACAGGGAATGAAAAACTGTTTTTT
CDR3aa: CSALGTGNEKLFF

abundance: many
j_gene: TRBJ1-1
len: 14
v_gene: TRBV7-9
d_gene: NA
CDR3nt: TGTGCCAGCAGCCATCCCCAGACAGTAGCGGAAGCTTTCTTT
CDR3aa: CASSHPQTVAEAFF

abundance: many
j_gene: TRBJ2-5
len: 13
v_gene: TRBV12-3/TRBV12-4
d_gene: NA
CDR3nt: TGTGCCAGCAGCTTCATGCGGTCGGAGACCCAGTACTTC
CDR3aa: CASSFMRSETQYF

abundance: NA
j_gene: TRBJ2-1
len: 13
v_gene: TRBV7-6
d_gene: NA
CDR3nt: TGTGCCAGCAGCAAGACTAATGCCAATGAGCAGTTCTTC
CDR3aa: CASSKTNANEQFF

abundance: NA
j_gene: TRBJ2-7
len: 14
v_gene: TRBV14
d_gene: TRBD1
CDR3nt: TGTGCCAGCAGCCAAACAGGGGGAACAGTCGAGCAGTACTTC
CDR3aa: CASSQTGGTVEQYF

abundance: many
j_gene: TRBJ1-5
len: 15
v_gene: TRBV4-1
d_gene: NA
CDR3nt: TGCGCCAGCAGCCAAGAGGCGTCAGTCTCCCAGCCCCAGCATTTT
CDR3aa: CASSQEASVSQPQHF

abundance: NA
j_gene: TRBJ1-5
len: 14
v_gene: TRBV20-1
d_gene: NA
CDR3nt: TGTAGTGCTACCGACACCTATAGCAATCAGCCCCAGCATTTT
CDR3aa: CSATDTYSNQPQHF

abundance: few
j_gene: TRBJ2-7
len: 13
v_gene: TRBV12-3/TRBV12-4
d_gene: NA
CDR3nt: TGTGCCAGCAGTCCCTGGGTCTTACGCGAGCAGTACTTC
CDR3aa: CASSPWVLREQYF

abundance: NA
j_gene: TRBJ2-3
len: 16
v_gene: TRBV12-3/TRBV12-4
d_gene: TRBD2
CDR3nt: TGTGCCAGCAGTCACGCGGGAGGGCCGGGAACAGATACGCAGTATTTT
CDR3aa: CASSHAGGPGTDTQYF

abundance: few
j_gene: TRBJ2-5
len: 14
v_gene: TRBV5-6
d_gene: NA
CDR3nt: TGTGCCAGCAGCTTGGGTGGAAGGGAGGAGACCCAGTACTTC
CDR3aa: CASSLGGREETQYF

abundance: many
j_gene: TRBJ2-7
len: 15
v_gene: TRBV6-2/TRBV6-3
d_gene: TRBD2
CDR3nt: TGTGCCAGCAGCCTGGGACTAGCGGGAGGGCCGGAGCAGTACTTC
CDR3aa: CASSLGLAGGPEQYF

abundance: once
j_gene: TRBJ2-2
len: 13
v_gene: TRBV7-9
d_gene: NA
CDR3nt: TGTGCCAGCAGCCCCAGGGGCACCGGGGAGCTGTTTTTT
CDR3aa: CASSPRGTGELFF

abundance: NA
j_gene: TRBJ1-2
len: 14
v_gene: TRBV29-1
d_gene: NA
CDR3nt: TGCAGCGTTGTCCAAGGGTTTGAGGACTATGGCTACACCTTC
CDR3aa: CSVVQGFEDYGYTF

abundance: many
j_gene: TRBJ1-2
len: 16
v_gene: TRBV5-6
d_gene: TRBD1
CDR3nt: TGTGCCAGCAGCAGTCCCGGGACAGGGGGTCCCTATGGCTACACCTTC
CDR3aa: CASSSPGTGGPYGYTF

abundance: many
j_gene: TRBJ2-5
len: 15
v_gene: TRBV7-8
d_gene: NA
CDR3nt: TGTGCCAGCAGCCCGGGGGACAGTCGGAAAGAGACCCAGTACTTC
CDR3aa: CASSPGDSRKETQYF

abundance: NA
j_gene: TRBJ1-5
len: 14
v_gene: TRBV7-8
d_gene: NA
CDR3nt: TGTGCCAGCAGCTTAGGACTTGCCCCTCAGCCCCAGCATTTT
CDR3aa: CASSLGLAPQPQHF

abundance: many
j_gene: TRBJ2-1
len: 14
v_gene: TRBV5-1
d_gene: TRBD2
CDR3nt: TGCGCCAGCAGCCTCGGGACTATCTTCGATGAGCAGTTCTTC
CDR3aa: CASSLGTIFDEQFF

abundance: few
j_gene: TRBJ2-1
len: 15
v_gene: TRBV20-1
d_gene: NA
CDR3nt: TGCAGTGCTAGAGATCCGGCCAGGGCGTACAATGAGCAGTTCTTC
CDR3aa: CSARDPARAYNEQFF

abundance: NA
j_gene: TRBJ2-1
len: 15
v_gene: TRBV2
d_gene: TRBD2
CDR3nt: TGTGCCAGCAGTAACACGGGACTAGCGGGCCATGAGCAGTTCTTC
CDR3aa: CASSNTGLAGHEQFF

abundance: many
j_gene: TRBJ2-2
len: 13
v_gene: TRBV9
d_gene: TRBD1
CDR3nt: TGTGCCAGCACCCAGGGGGCCGCCGGGGAGCTGTTTTTT
CDR3aa: CASTQGAAGELFF

abundance: NA
j_gene: TRBJ2-1
len: 13
v_gene: TRBV11-2
d_gene: NA
CDR3nt: TGTGCCAGCAGCTTAGATCTCCAGCGTGAGCAGTTCTTC
CDR3aa: CASSLDLQREQFF

abundance: many
j_gene: TRBJ1-4
len: 13
v_gene: TRBV6-5
d_gene: NA
CDR3nt: TGTGCCAGCGGGCGGGTTACTAATGAAAAACTGTTTTTT
CDR3aa: CASGRVTNEKLFF

abundance: few
j_gene: TRBJ1-2
len: 15
v_gene: TRBV5-1
d_gene: NA
CDR3nt: TGCGCCAGCAGCTTGTATCGGGGCCAGGACTATGGCTACACCTTC
CDR3aa: CASSLYRGQDYGYTF

abundance: many
j_gene: TRBJ2-2
len: 18
v_gene: TRBV5-1
d_gene: TRBD2
CDR3nt: TGCGCCAGCAGCTCGGGACTAGCGGCCAACGCGAACACCGGGGAGCTGTTTTTT
CDR3aa: CASSSGLAANANTGELFF

abundance: NA
j_gene: TRBJ2-2
len: 16
v_gene: TRBV5-1
d_gene: TRBD1
CDR3nt: TGCGCCAGCAGCTCTATGGGACAGGGGAACACCGGGGAGCTGTTTTTT
CDR3aa: CASSSMGQGNTGELFF

abundance: NA
j_gene: TRBJ2-1
len: 14
v_gene: TRBV3-1
d_gene: TRBD2
CDR3nt: TGTGCCAGCAGAGTAGCGGGAAGCTTGGATGAGCAGTTCTTC
CDR3aa: CASRVAGSLDEQFF

abundance: many
j_gene: TRBJ1-1
len: 16
v_gene: TRBV11-1
d_gene: NA
CDR3nt: TGTGCCAGCAGCCTTCGGACAGAGACTGGGAACACTGAAGCTTTCTTT
CDR3aa: CASSLRTETGNTEAFF

abundance: NA
j_gene: TRBJ1-4
len: 14
v_gene: TRBV12-3/TRBV12-4
d_gene: NA
CDR3nt: TGTGCCAGCAGTTTCGCAGGCCCTAATGAAAAACTGTTTTTT
CDR3aa: CASSFAGPNEKLFF